This paragraph reports one T cell receptor (beta chain). Its target antigen remains unknown. Base qualities are not at hand, and no much larger clone is one base apart. The sample comes from a study of T cell responses to AZD1222 COVID-19 vaccine (dated by TCRdb to the early 2020s). Context from the whole study: TCR sequencing covered fewer than 250 trial participants: about 210 given two doses of AZD1222 and 26 given two doses of MenACWY control vaccine. Trial participants were enrolled by age into 18-55, 56-69 and 70-plus year subgroups, with roughly 160, 29 and 62 TCR-sequenced participants respectively.

The CDR3 regions of human TCRbeta chains were analyzed by immunosequencing. The paper's processing steps were these. TCRs in the repertoires were matched against a reference library of SARS-CoV-2-specific TCRs that had been generated with the MIRA antigen-specificity platform. Breadth meant the fraction of unique TCRs that were SARS-CoV-2-associated, whereas depth meant the fraction of total T cells that were SARS-CoV-2-associated. Using the MIRA data, each spike-specific TCR was mapped to the spike region that the TCR reacts to and placed in a CD4 or CD8 class. Log10-transformed breadth and depth values were compared by one-way ANOVA with Sidak's multiple comparisons tests. Here the immuneACCESS table is served through TCRdb, limited to in-frame sequences with V and J called. Missing clones are a known gap in these copies; in checked studies unresolved V genes cover under half, and the rest lacks a known reason. V and J calls and clone size come straight from that table; D and trimming were deduced from the DNA. This sample lists about 130,000 clones; 90% were detected once. The top ten clonotypes cover around 4.5% of the sample.

The investigation overall reported the following: Because no day 14 peak-response samples were available, repertoires were characterized only after the peak T cell response. Nearly half of unique spike-specific TCRs reportedly recognized epitopes outside regions mutated in the B.1.351 and B.1.1.7 variants. In the small 56-69-year group, the increase in depth fell short of significance, most likely because of low power. CD4 TCRs associated with the vaccine covered the entire spike protein, and the dominant responses were in regions 160-218 and 743-854. After two AZD1222 doses, spike-specific TCR breadth and depth were significantly higher than at day 0 and than in MenACWY recipients. Conclusions about previously exposed vaccinees were limited because only a handful of AZD1222 recipients were SARS-CoV-2 seropositive at baseline. Participants were mostly white British and included more females than males, and it was suggested by the authors that clonal diversity may have been underestimated.

The meaning of the sample's time point label: baseline before first vaccination. The sample's treatment or condition label, in plain terms: meningococcal conjugate vaccine given as trial control. The vaccinee samples were drawn from two UK trials, COV001 and COV002, one of which was a single-blind randomized controlled phase 2/3 trial testing AZD1222 (ChAdOx1 nCoV-19) in healthy adults. Trial participant PBMC samples were collected at day 0 and day 28 after the second dose for TCRbeta chain sequencing. V is clipped by 3 bases and J by 6 bases, and the sequence between their germline boundaries is 18 bases long. CDR1 and CDR2 (SQVTM, ANQGSEA) derive from the germline V gene. Counted from cysteine to phenylalanine, this CDR3 has 15 amino acids. Just the 45-base CDR3 DNA is kept, in frame starting at base 1.

This chain is built from TRBV29-1 and TRBJ2-4; the D gene is perhaps TRBD1, from 6 matching bases. The source of this sequence is an adult in good health. This material consisted of peripheral blood, taken on day 0 of MenACWY control vaccination. The DNA reads TGCAGCGTTGACTGGGCCCAGGGGCCTTTAAACATTCAGTACTTC. It translates to CSVDWAQGPLNIQYF.